These T cell receptor beta chains were read from a single sample in a study of T cells after posttransplantation cyclophosphamide. The protocol was immunoSEQ multiplex PCR, while the TCRdb copy is restricted to in-frame clones and leaves out a portion. The table records some 6,000 clones, over 1.5% of them present only once. The sample consisted of PBMCs, taken about 230 days after a stem cell transplant with posttransplant cyclophosphamide. The source is a young adult male patient who received an allogeneic stem cell transplant from a related donor, was CMV-positive, and had no GVHD. Some T cells here may be from the graft donor. The CDR3 runs from the conserved cysteine through the conserved F or W. A D gene is named only where the DNA matches it firmly. The listing skips clone size in some rows; elsewhere it reads once, few, many or a size class.

abundance	v_gene	j_gene	d_gene	CDR3aa	CDR3nt
few	TRBV29-1	TRBJ2-3	.	CSVVFVVKYTDTQYF	TGCAGCGTTGTATTTGTCGTAAAATACACAGATACGCAGTATTTT
few	TRBV6-5	TRBJ1-1	.	CASSFSTGGYTEAFF	TGTGCCAGCAGTTTCTCTACCGGGGGATACACTGAAGCTTTCTTT
.	TRBV19	TRBJ2-7	.	CATQQVDEQYF	TGTGCCACGCAACAGGTCGACGAGCAGTACTTC
few	TRBV2	TRBJ1-1	.	CASSVQGVGAFF	TGTGCCAGCAGCGTCCAAGGGGTTGGTGCTTTCTTT
few	TRBV4-1	TRBJ2-7	TRBD2	CASSQGLAGANYEQYF	TGCGCCAGCAGCCAAGGACTAGCGGGAGCTAACTACGAGCAGTACTTC
.	TRBV5-6	TRBJ2-7	TRBD2	CASSLGASGNYEQYF	TGTGCCAGCAGCTTGGGGGCTAGCGGAAACTACGAGCAGTACTTC
few	TRBV28	TRBJ2-7	TRBD2	CASSLGGTAGEQYF	TGTGCCAGCAGTTTGGGGGGGACGGCGGGTGAGCAGTACTTC
few	TRBV10-3	TRBJ2-1	.	CAISVSDEQFF	TGTGCCATCAGTGTGTCCGATGAGCAGTTCTTC
.	TRBV6-5	TRBJ2-1	TRBD2	CASSSGTSGTNEQFF	TGTGCCAGCAGCTCCGGGACTAGCGGGACGAATGAGCAGTTCTTC
.	TRBV4-1	TRBJ2-3	TRBD2	CASRQSGGVGTQYF	TGCGCCAGCAGGCAAAGCGGGGGGGTGGGTACGCAGTATTTT
few	TRBV7-3	TRBJ2-5	TRBD2	CASGAGGGPGREQYF	TGTGCCAGCGGCGCGGGGGGCGGACCGGGTCGAGAGCAGTACTTC
few	TRBV6-1	TRBJ2-5	TRBD2	CASSRSGGEVEAQYF	TGTGCCAGCAGTCGGTCCGGGGGGGAGGTAGAGGCGCAGTACTTC
.	TRBV5-1	TRBJ2-5	TRBD2	CASSLTSGGARETQYF	TGCGCCAGCAGCTTGACTAGCGGGGGGGCCAGGGAGACCCAGTACTTC
few	TRBV9	TRBJ2-5	TRBD2	CASSVRTSGIQETQYF	TGTGCCAGCAGCGTGAGGACTAGCGGGATACAAGAGACCCAGTACTTC
.	TRBV29-1	TRBJ2-1	.	CCVGLTSYNEQFF	TGCTGCGTTGGGCTCACTAGCTACAATGAGCAGTTCTTC
medium-sized	TRBV4-1	TRBJ1-1	.	CASSQSLTGNTEAFF	TGCGCCAGCAGCCAATCATTAACAGGAAACACTGAAGCTTTCTTT
.	TRBV11-1	TRBJ1-1	.	CASSARYTNTEAFF	TGTGCCAGCAGCGCACGGTATACTAACACTGAAGCTTTCTTT
few	TRBV18	TRBJ2-7	.	CASSPPSLPGEQYF	TGTGCCAGCTCACCACCTAGCTTACCGGGGGAGCAGTACTTC
few	TRBV6-5	TRBJ1-5	TRBD1	CASSRTGSNQPQHF	TGTGCCAGCAGCAGGACAGGATCCAATCAGCCCCAGCATTTT
few	TRBV11-2	TRBJ2-7	TRBD2	CASSSTSAGYYEQYF	TGTGCCAGCAGCTCTACTAGCGCGGGGTACTACGAGCAGTACTTC
few	TRBV10-1	TRBJ1-3	TRBD1	CASSAGTGYSGNTIYF	TGCGCCAGCAGTGCCGGGACAGGTTACTCTGGAAACACCATATATTTT
few	TRBV5-8	TRBJ2-7	TRBD1	CASSFEKGQALSRGEQYF	TGTGCCAGCAGCTTTGAAAAAGGACAGGCCCTTAGTAGGGGCGAGCAGTACTTC
.	TRBV7-2	TRBJ2-3	TRBD2	CASSLSRSGGTRTDTQYF	TGTGCCAGCAGCTTGTCGAGGTCGGGGGGGACTAGGACAGATACGCAGTATTTT
few	TRBV5-1	TRBJ1-2	.	CASSKRGYGYTF	TGCGCCAGCAGCAAACGGGGATATGGCTACACCTTC
.	TRBV28	TRBJ2-3	TRBD2	CASKGTSRMDTQYF	TGTGCCAGTAAGGGGACTAGCAGGATGGATACGCAGTATTTT
.	TRBV19	TRBJ1-4	TRBD1	CASSSRTGDVTEKLFF	TGTGCCAGTAGTTCCAGGACAGGGGACGTTACTGAAAAACTGTTTTTT
few	TRBV10-1	TRBJ2-2	TRBD2	CASSPTEKREEEVGELFF	TGCGCCAGCAGTCCCACCGAGAAGCGGGAGGAGGAGGTCGGGGAGCTGTTTTTT
.	TRBV19	TRBJ2-1	.	CASRVLASGSYNEQFF	TGTGCCAGTAGGGTTCTAGCGTCGGGCTCCTACAATGAGCAGTTCTTC
.	TRBV29-1	TRBJ2-2	.	CSVEGQANTGELFF	TGCAGCGTTGAAGGACAGGCGAACACCGGGGAGCTGTTTTTT
few	TRBV6-5	TRBJ2-7	.	CASSYRRFSYEQYF	TGTGCCAGCTCCTACAGGCGTTTCTCCTACGAGCAGTACTTC
.	TRBV7-2	TRBJ1-1	TRBD1	CASTSTGARYMNTEAFF	TGTGCCAGCACGTCAACAGGGGCAAGATATATGAACACTGAAGCTTTCTTT
.	TRBV27	TRBJ2-5	TRBD2	CASSFLAGGGAETQYF	TGTGCCAGCAGTTTTCTGGCGGGAGGGGGAGCGGAGACCCAGTACTTC
.	TRBV6-6	TRBJ2-7	TRBD2	CASSPTSGGRGEQYF	TGTGCCAGCAGTCCAACTAGCGGGGGTCGGGGAGAGCAGTACTTC
few	TRBV11-3	TRBJ2-3	TRBD1	CASSPRQGRDTDTQYF	TGTGCCAGCAGCCCACGACAGGGTAGGGACACAGATACGCAGTATTTT
.	TRBV2	TRBJ2-1	.	CASTKDSSYNEQFF	TGTGCCAGCACGAAGGACAGCTCCTACAATGAGCAGTTCTTC
medium-sized	TRBV18	TRBJ2-2	.	CASSPSGYNTGELFF	TGTGCCAGCTCACCCTCAGGGTACAACACCGGGGAGCTGTTTTTT
.	TRBV10-1	TRBJ2-3	TRBD2	CASSQAGGLIDTQYF	TGCGCCAGCAGCCAAGCGGGGGGGCTGATAGATACGCAGTATTTT
.	TRBV7-9	TRBJ1-6	TRBD1	CASSSGGYNSPLHF	TGTGCCAGCAGTTCAGGGGGCTATAATTCACCCCTCCACTTT
few	TRBV7-2	TRBJ2-7	.	CASSPGTLPHEQYF	TGTGCCAGCAGCCCGGGGACACTTCCCCACGAGCAGTACTTC
few	TRBV5-1	TRBJ2-7	TRBD1	CASSPTPGTVGEQYF	TGCGCCAGCAGCCCTACCCCCGGGACAGTCGGCGAGCAGTACTTC
medium-sized	TRBV27	TRBJ2-1	.	CASSLADGSYNAKRFF	TGTGCCAGCAGTTTAGCAGACGGCTCCTACAATGCGAAGCGGTTCTTC
large	TRBV6-5	TRBJ1-1	TRBD1	CASSVLGTGDTEAFF	TGTGCCAGCAGTGTCCTCGGGACAGGGGACACTGAAGCTTTCTTT
.	TRBV6-1	TRBJ1-2	.	CASSVDRNYGYTF	TGTGCCAGCAGTGTGGACAGAAACTATGGCTACACCTTC
few	TRBV4-1	TRBJ2-7	.	CASSQESWAGGLYEQYF	TGCGCCAGCAGCCAAGAAAGTTGGGCAGGGGGGCTCTACGAGCAGTACTTC
few	TRBV18	TRBJ2-5	TRBD2	CASSPRTSGGAGETQYF	TGTGCCAGCTCACCACGGACTAGCGGGGGGGCCGGTGAGACCCAGTACTTC
few	TRBV12-5	TRBJ1-2	TRBD1	CASGYDRGYGYTF	TGTGCTAGTGGCTATGACAGGGGCTATGGCTACACCTTC
few	TRBV9	TRBJ2-5	.	CASSVNHGATQYF	TGTGCCAGCAGCGTGAATCATGGGGCGACCCAGTACTTC
.	TRBV11-3	TRBJ2-1	TRBD2	CASSPGTSGPSYNEQFF	TGTGCCAGCAGCCCAGGGACTAGCGGACCATCTTACAATGAGCAGTTCTTC
few	TRBV7-3	TRBJ2-2	TRBD1	CASSRQGARNTGELFF	TGTGCCAGCAGCAGACAGGGGGCCCGCAACACCGGGGAGCTGTTTTTT
few	TRBV10-3	TRBJ2-1	TRBD2	CAISGEGAGASNEQFF	TGTGCCATCAGTGGAGAAGGAGCGGGGGCGAGCAATGAGCAGTTCTTC
few	TRBV7-3	TRBJ2-1	.	CASSLTSGQGLEQFF	TGTGCCAGCAGCTTAACATCGGGACAAGGCCTTGAGCAGTTCTTC
few	TRBV7-9	TRBJ2-5	.	CASSLAAGQETQYF	TGTGCCAGCAGCTTAGCGGCAGGCCAAGAGACCCAGTACTTC